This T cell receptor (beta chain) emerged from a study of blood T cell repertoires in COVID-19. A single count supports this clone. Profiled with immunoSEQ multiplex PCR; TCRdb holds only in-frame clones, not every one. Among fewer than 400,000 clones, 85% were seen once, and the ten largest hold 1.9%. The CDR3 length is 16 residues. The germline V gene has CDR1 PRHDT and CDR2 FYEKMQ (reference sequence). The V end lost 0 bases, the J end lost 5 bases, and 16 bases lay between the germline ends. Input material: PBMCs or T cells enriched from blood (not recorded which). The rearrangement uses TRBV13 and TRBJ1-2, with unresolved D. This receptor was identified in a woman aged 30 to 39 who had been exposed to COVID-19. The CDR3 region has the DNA TGTGCCAGCAGCTTAGGCCTCCTGTCTAACAGATATGGCTACACCTTC. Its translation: CASSLGLLSNRYGYTF. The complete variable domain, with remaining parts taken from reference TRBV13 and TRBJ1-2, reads AAGVIQSPRHLIKEKRETATLKCYPIPRHDTVYWYQQGPGQDPQFLISFYEKMQSDKGSIPDRFSAQQFSDYHSELNMSSLELGDSALYFCASSLGLLSNRYGYTFGSGTRLTVV.